This T cell receptor (beta chain) stems from a study of CD8+CD57+ T cells in acquired aplastic anemia. Across the whole study: Each DNA sample taken from sorted CD4+ and CD8+ cells came to 3 to 4 ug on average.

Patients picked for sequencing had shown CD8+CD57+ cell expansion detected by flow cytometry. Patients had not yet gotten any therapy when their blood was taken for sampling. Germline loops: CDR1 MNHEY, CDR2 SMNVEV (reference sequence). Trimming stripped 2 bases from V and 3 bases from J, with 14 bases between. The CDR3 covers 15 residues. Genomic DNA provided the template from which TCR beta VDJ and CDR3 profiles were obtained. TCRdb re-derived calls from the reads in MiXCR, one entry per CDR3 protein. The sample contains 150,000 to 200,000 distinct CDR3 sequences, 48% of which appear only once. In this sample, this clonotype turned up a few times.

Material: sorted CD4+, CD8+, or CD8+CD57+ T cells (not recorded which) from PBMCs. The gene calls are TRBV27 and TRBJ2-7; D possibly corresponds to TRBD1 (5 bases). The clonotype originates from a human donor with aplastic anemia. This CDR3 reads CASSLVGHSSYEQYF. In nucleotides, the CDR3 is TGTGCCAGCAGTTTAGTGGGGCACTCGAGCTACGAGCAGTACTTC.